What follows is one T cell receptor (beta chain) and its context. The data belong to a study of T cell changes during pregnancy in multiple sclerosis. Repertoires were generated with immunoSEQ multiplex PCR, while TCRdb's copy carries only in-frame clones and drops some. The sample contains roughly 100,000 clones, roughly 92% of which appear only once. This specimen consisted of peripheral blood, obtained after pregnancy. The TCR originated in a female donor with multiple sclerosis, enrolled in a pregnancy study.

CDR3 in DNA: TGTGCCAGCAGCGTAGAGGGGACAGGGACTGGAAACACCATATATTTT. Protein product: CASSVEGTGTGNTIYF. V is TRBV9 and J is TRBJ1-3; 9 bases agree with TRBD1. CDR3 size: 16 residues. CDR1 and CDR2 from the germline V gene are SGDLS and YYNGEE. The ends lost 0 bases at V and 2 bases at J; junction bases unmatched: 3.